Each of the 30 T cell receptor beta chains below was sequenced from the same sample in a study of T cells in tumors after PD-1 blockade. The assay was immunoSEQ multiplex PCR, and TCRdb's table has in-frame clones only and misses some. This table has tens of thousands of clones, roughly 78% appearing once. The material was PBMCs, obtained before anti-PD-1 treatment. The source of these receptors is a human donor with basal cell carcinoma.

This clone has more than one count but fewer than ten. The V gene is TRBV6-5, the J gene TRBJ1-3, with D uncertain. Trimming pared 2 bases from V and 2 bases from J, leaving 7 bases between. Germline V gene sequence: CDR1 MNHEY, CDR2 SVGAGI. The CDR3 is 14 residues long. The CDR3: CASSYGGTGNTIYF. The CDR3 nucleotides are TGTGCCAGCAGTTACGGAGGTACTGGAAACACCATATATTTT.

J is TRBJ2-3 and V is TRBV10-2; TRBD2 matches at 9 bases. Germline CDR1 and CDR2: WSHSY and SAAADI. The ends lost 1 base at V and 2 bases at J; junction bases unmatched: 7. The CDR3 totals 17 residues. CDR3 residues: CASSEWASGVVTDTQYF. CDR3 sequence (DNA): TGCGCCAGCAGTGAGTGGGCTAGCGGGGTAGTCACAGATACGCAGTATTTT.

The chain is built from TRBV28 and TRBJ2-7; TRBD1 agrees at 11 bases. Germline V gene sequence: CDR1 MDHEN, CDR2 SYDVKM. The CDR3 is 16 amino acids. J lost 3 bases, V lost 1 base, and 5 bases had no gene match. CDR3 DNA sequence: TGTGCCAGCAGTTTATCAGGGACAGGGGGGGTCTACGAGCAGTACTTC. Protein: CASSLSGTGGVYEQYF.

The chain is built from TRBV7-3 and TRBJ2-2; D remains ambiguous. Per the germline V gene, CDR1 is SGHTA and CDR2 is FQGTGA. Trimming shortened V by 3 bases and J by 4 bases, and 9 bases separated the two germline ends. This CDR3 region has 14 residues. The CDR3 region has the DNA TGTGCCAGCAGCTTGAGCGCTCTCACCGGGGAGCTGTTTTTT. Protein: CASSLSALTGELFF.

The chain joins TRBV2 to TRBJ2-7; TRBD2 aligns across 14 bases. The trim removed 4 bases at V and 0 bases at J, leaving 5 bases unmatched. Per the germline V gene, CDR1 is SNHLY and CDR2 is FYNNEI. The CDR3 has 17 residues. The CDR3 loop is CASSASGTSGSSYEQYF. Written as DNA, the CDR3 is TGTGCCAGCAGTGCCTCCGGGACTAGCGGGAGCTCCTACGAGCAGTACTTC. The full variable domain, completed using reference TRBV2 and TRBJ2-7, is EPEVTQTPSHQVTQMGQEVILRCVPISNHLYFYWYRQILGQKVEFLVSFYNNEISEKSEIFDDQFSVERPDGSNFTLKIRSTKLEDSAMYFCASSASGTSGSSYEQYFGPGTRLTVT.

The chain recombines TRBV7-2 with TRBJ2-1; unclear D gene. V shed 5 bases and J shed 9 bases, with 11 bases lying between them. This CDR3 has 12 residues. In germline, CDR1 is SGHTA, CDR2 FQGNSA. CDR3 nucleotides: TGTGCCAGCAGCCCCCAGGCTGGTGAGCAGTTCTTC. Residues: CASSPQAGEQFF. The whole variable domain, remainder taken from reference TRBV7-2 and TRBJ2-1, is GAGVSQSPSNKVTEKGKDVELRCDPISGHTALYWYRQSLGQGLEFLIYFQGNSAPDKSGLPSDRFSAERTGGSVSTLTIQRTQQEDSAVYLCASSPQAGEQFFGPGTRLTVL.

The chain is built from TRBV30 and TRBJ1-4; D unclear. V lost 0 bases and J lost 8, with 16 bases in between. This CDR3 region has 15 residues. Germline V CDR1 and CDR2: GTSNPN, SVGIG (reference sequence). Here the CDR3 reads CAWSVGSYKGEKLFF. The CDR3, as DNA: TGTGCCTGGAGTGTAGGGAGCTACAAAGGAGAAAAACTGTTTTTT.

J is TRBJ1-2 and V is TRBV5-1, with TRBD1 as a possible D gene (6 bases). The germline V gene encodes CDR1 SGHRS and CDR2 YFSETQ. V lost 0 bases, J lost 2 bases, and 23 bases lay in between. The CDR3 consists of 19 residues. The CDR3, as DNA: TGCGCCAGCAGCTTGGAAGGACAGAGTCGCCTGGGGGGAAACTATGGCTACACCTTC. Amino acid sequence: CASSLEGQSRLGGNYGYTF.

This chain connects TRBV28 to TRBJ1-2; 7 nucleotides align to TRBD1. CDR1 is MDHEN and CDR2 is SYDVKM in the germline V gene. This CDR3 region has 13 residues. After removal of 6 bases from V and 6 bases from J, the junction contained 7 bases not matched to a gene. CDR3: CASRRQGENGYTF. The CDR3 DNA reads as TGTGCCAGCAGACGACAGGGAGAGAATGGCTACACCTTC.

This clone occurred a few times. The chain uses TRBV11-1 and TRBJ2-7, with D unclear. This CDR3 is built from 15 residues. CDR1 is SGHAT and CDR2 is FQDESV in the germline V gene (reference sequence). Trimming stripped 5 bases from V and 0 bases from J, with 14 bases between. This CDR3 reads CASSPLVHLSYEQYF. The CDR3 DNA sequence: TGTGCCAGCAGCCCTCTAGTACATCTCTCCTACGAGCAGTACTTC. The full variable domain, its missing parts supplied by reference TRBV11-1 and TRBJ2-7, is EAEVAQSPRYKITEKSQAVAFWCDPISGHATLYWYRQILGQGPELLVQFQDESVVDDSQLPKDRFSAERLKGVDSTLKIQPAELGDSAMYLCASSPLVHLSYEQYFGPGTRLTVT.

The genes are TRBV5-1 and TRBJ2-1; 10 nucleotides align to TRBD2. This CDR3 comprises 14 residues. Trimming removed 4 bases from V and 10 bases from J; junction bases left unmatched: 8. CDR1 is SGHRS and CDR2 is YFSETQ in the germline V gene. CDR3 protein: CASSLAGVGGEQFF. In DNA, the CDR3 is TGCGCCAGCAGCCTAGCGGGAGTGGGCGGGGAGCAGTTCTTC.

CDR3 region: CASSLMGDTEAFF. The CDR3 nucleotides are TGTGCCAGCAGCTTAATGGGGGACACTGAAGCTTTCTTT. The J gene is TRBJ1-1, the V gene TRBV7-3; possible D gene TRBD1, 5 bases. Germline values: CDR1 SGHTA, CDR2 FQGTGA. The ends were cut back, 1 base at V and 3 bases at J, with 6 bases in the middle. The CDR3 loop spans 13 amino acids.

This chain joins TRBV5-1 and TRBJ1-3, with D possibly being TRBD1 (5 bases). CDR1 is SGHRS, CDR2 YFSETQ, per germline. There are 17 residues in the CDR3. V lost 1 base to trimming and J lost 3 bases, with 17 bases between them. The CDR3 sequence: CASSLNGGISGGNTIYF. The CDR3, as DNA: TGCGCCAGCAGCTTGAACGGGGGGATCTCTGGTGGAAACACCATATATTTT.

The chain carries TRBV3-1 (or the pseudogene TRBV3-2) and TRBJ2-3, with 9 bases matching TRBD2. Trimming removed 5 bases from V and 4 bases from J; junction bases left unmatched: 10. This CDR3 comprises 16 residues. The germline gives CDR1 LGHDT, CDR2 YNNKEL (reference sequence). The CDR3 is CASSSRGLAGSDTQYF. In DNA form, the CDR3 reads TGTGCCAGCAGCTCCCGCGGCCTAGCGGGGTCAGATACGCAGTATTTT.

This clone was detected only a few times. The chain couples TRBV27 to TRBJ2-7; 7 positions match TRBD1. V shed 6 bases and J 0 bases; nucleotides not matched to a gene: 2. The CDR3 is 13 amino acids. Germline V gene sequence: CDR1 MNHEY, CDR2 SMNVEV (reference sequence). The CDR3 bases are TGTGCCAGCAGCTGGGACAGCTCCTACGAGCAGTACTTC. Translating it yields CASSWDSSYEQYF.

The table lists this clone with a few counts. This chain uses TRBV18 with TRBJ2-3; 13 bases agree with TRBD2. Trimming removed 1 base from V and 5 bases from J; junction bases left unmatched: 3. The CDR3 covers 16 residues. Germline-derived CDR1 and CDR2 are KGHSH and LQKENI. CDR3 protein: CASSPRTSGGGDTQYF. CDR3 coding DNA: TGTGCCAGCTCACCACGGACTAGCGGGGGCGGAGATACGCAGTATTTT. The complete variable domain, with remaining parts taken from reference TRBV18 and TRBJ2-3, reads NAGVMQNPRHLVRRRGQEARLRCSPMKGHSHVYWYRQLPEEGLKFMVYLQKENIIDESGMPKERFSAEFPKEGPSILRIQQVVRGDSAAYFCASSPRTSGGGDTQYFGPGTRLTVL.

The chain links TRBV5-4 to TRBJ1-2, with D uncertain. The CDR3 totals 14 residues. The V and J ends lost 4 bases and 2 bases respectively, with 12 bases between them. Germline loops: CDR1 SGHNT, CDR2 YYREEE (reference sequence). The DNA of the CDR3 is TGTGCCAGCAGCCAGAATGTCCCAAACTATGGCTACACCTTC. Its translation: CASSQNVPNYGYTF. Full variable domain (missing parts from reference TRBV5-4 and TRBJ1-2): ETGVTQSPTHLIKTRGQQVTLRCSSQSGHNTVSWYQQALGQGPQFIFQYYREEENGRGNFPPRFSGLQFPNYSSELNVNALELDDSALYLCASSQNVPNYGYTFGSGTRLTVV.

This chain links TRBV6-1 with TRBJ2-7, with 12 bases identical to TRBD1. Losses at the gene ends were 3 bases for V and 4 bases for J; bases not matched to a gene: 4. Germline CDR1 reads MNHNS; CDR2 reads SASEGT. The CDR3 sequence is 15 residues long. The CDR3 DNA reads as TGTGCCAGCAGTGAGTGGGGACAGGGGGCATACGAGCAGTACTTC. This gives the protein CASSEWGQGAYEQYF.

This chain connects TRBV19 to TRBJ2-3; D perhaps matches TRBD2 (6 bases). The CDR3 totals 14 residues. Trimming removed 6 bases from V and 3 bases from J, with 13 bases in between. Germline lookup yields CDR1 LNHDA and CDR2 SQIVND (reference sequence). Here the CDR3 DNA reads TGTGCCAGTAGCACTGGGGGGAAGACAGATACGCAGTATTTT. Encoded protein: CASSTGGKTDTQYF.

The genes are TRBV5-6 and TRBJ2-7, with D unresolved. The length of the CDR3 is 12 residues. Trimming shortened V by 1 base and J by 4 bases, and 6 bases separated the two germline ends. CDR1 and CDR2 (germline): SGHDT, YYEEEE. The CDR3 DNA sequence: TGTGCCAGCAGCTTGCGGGCGTACGAGCAGTACTTC. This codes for CASSLRAYEQYF.

The CDR3 coding sequence is TGTGCCAGCAGTTTTAAGCTGAACACTGAAGCTTTCTTT. Its protein is CASSFKLNTEAFF. The chain employs TRBV12-3 or TRBV12-4 and TRBJ1-1; the D is unclear. CDR3 size: 13 residues. Trimming took 3 bases from V and 0 from J, leaving 5 bases between them.

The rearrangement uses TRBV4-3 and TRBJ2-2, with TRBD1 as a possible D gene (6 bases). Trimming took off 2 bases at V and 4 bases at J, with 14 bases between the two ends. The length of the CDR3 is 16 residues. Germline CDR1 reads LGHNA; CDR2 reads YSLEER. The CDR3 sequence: CASSQRTSRGTGELFF. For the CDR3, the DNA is TGCGCCAGCAGCCAAAGGACAAGCAGGGGCACCGGGGAGCTGTTTTTT.

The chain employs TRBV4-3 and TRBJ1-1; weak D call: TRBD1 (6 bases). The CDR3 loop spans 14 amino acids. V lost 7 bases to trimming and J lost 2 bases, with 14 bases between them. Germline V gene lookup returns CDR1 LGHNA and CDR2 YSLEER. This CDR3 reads CASTWDIRNTEAFF. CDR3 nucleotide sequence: TGCGCCAGCACGTGGGACATTCGAAACACTGAAGCTTTCTTT.

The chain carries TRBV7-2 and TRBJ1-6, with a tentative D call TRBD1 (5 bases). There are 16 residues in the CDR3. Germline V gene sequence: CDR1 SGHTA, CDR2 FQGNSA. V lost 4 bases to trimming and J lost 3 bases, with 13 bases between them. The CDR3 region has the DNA TGTGCCAGCAGCTCCAGGGTCTCCAGCTATAATTCACCCCTCCACTTT. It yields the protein CASSSRVSSYNSPLHF.

The CDR3 sequence is CASSLPTELYGYTF. The CDR3 nucleotides are TGTGCCAGCAGTTTGCCGACCGAGCTCTATGGCTACACCTTC. The rearrangement links TRBV28 to TRBJ1-2; D gene uncertain. The CDR3 extends over 14 amino acids. Germline V gene data show CDR1 as MDHEN and CDR2 as SYDVKM. V lost 3 bases to trimming and J lost 4 bases, with 12 bases between them.

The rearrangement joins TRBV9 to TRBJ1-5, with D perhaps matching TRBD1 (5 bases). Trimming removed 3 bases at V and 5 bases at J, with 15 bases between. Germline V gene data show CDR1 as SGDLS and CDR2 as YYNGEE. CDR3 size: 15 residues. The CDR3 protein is CASSATDEGYQPQHF. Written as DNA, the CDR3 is TGTGCCAGCAGCGCGACAGACGAAGGCTATCAGCCCCAGCATTTT.

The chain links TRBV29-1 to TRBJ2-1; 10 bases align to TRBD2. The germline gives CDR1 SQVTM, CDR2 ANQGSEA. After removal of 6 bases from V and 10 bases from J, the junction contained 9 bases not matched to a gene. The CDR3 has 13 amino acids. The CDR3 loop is CSVPSGSNQEQFF. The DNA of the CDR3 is TGCAGCGTGCCTAGCGGGAGCAACCAAGAGCAGTTCTTC.

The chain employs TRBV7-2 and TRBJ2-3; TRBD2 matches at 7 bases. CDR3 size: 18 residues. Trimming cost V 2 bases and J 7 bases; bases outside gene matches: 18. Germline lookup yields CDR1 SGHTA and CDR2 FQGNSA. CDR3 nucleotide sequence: TGTGCCAGCAGCTTAAAGGGGCCGGGCGGGAGTGTTTCGCATACGCAGTATTTT. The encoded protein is CASSLKGPGGSVSHTQYF. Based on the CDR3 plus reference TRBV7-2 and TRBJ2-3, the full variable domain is GAGVSQSPSNKVTEKGKDVELRCDPISGHTALYWYRQSLGQGLEFLIYFQGNSAPDKSGLPSDRFSAERTGGSVSTLTIQRTQQEDSAVYLCASSLKGPGGSVSHTQYFGPGTRLTVL.

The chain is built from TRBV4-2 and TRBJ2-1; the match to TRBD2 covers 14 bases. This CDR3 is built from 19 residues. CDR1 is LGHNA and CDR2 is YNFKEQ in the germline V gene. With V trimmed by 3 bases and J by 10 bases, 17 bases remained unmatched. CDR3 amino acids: CASSHPLGTGTSGSQEQFF. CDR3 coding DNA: TGTGCCAGCAGCCACCCTCTAGGGACCGGGACTAGCGGGAGTCAGGAGCAGTTCTTC.

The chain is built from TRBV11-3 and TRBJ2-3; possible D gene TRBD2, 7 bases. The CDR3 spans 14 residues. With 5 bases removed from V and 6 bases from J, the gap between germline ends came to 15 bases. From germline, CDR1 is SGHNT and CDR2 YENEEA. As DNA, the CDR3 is TGTGCCAGCAGCCTCGGGGGGCCTAGGGATACGCAGTATTTT. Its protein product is CASSLGGPRDTQYF. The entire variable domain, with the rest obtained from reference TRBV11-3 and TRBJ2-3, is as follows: EAGVVQSPRYKIIEKKQPVAFWCNPISGHNTLYWYLQNLGQGPELLIRYENEEAVDDSQLPKDRFSAERLKGVDSTLKIQPAELGDSAVYLCASSLGGPRDTQYFGPGTRLTVL.